These 2 T cell receptor beta chains share one sample of origin, sequenced in a study of cytomegalovirus exposure and HLA in healthy donors. Primers included in the PCR were 60 Vbeta and 13 Jbeta primers. Sequencing used immunoSEQ multiplex PCR; TCRdb keeps in-frame clones, though not all of them. The table lists about 130,000 clones, roughly four fifths of them singletons. The material sequenced was PBMCs. These receptors originate from a boy aged 2-15 years in good health and CMV-seronegative.

The chain joins TRBV19 to TRBJ2-1; D is undetermined. The CDR3 extends over 14 amino acids. With 4 bases removed from V and 0 bases from J, the gap between germline ends came to 7 bases. Germline loops: CDR1 LNHDA, CDR2 SQIVND (reference sequence). CDR3 residues: CASSTLSSYNEQFF. As DNA, the CDR3 is TGTGCCAGTAGTACCCTGAGCTCCTACAATGAGCAGTTCTTC.

The chain couples TRBV7-9 to TRBJ2-5; D uncertain. The CDR3 loop spans 11 amino acids. Germline V gene lookup returns CDR1 SEHNR and CDR2 FQNEAQ (reference sequence). V dropped 5 bases and J dropped 5 bases, with 6 bases sitting between them. The CDR3 is CASSPRETQYF. As DNA, the CDR3 is TGTGCCAGCAGCCCCAGGGAGACCCAGTACTTC.